This T cell receptor (beta chain) came from a study of blood T cell repertoires in COVID-19. V was clipped by 3 bases and J by 4 bases, with 9 bases between them. This CDR3 has 13 residues. CDR1 is SGHTA, CDR2 FQGNSA, per germline. TCRdb's table, derived via immunoSEQ multiplex PCR, lists solely in-frame clones and lacks some. The sample records 150,000 to 200,000 clones, 80% to 85% being singletons. The origin of this receptor is a woman in her fifties or sixties who had recovered from COVID-19. The rearrangement links TRBV7-2 to TRBJ2-5; TRBD2 is a possible D gene (5 bases). The sequenced sample consisted of PBMCs or T cells enriched from blood (not recorded which). In DNA, the CDR3 is TGTGCCAGCAGCTTCGGGGTTGGAGAGACCCAGTACTTC. This gives the protein CASSFGVGETQYF.